This T cell receptor beta chain was profiled in a study of control samples from healthy donors and cancer patients (dated by TCRdb to 2020 to 2021). Concerning this clone itself: Its antigen is currently not known. Per-nucleotide qualities are absent, and no much larger clonotype sits a single base away.

Library preparation used the immunoSEQ multiplex PCR assay. TCRdb took over this immuneACCESS table, retaining in-frame rearrangements with V and J assigned. Such tables are incomplete; in checked studies, under half of the missing clones stem from an unresolved V gene, and the remainder is unexplained. Recorded for this sample are tens of thousands of clones; about 81% of them occurred a single time. The ten largest clones represent 38% of the sample. V drops 1 base and J drops 4 bases, leaving 11 bases in between. The germline V gene (reference sequence) provides CDR1 LNHNV and CDR2 YYDKDF. The CDR3 goes from the cysteine to the phenylalanine over 14 residues. Here the CDR3 DNA is all that survives: 42 bases in frame from base 1.

The receptor was derived from a man between 65 and 80 years old with lung cancer. The V and J segments used are TRBV15 and TRBJ2-7; no D gene can be assigned with confidence. The sample consisted of PBMCs. The CDR3 reads CATSRAELRYEQYF. The DNA sequence follows: TGTGCCACCAGCAGAGCCGAGCTGAGGTACGAGCAGTACTTC.